The subject of this entry is one T cell receptor beta chain. Every donor was a healthy Caucasian. Via MiXCR, TCRdb re-called the 5' RACE reads, giving one row per CDR3 protein. The data contain 1.5 million to 2 million distinct CDR3 sequences, around a third of them singletons. The record originates from a study of identical twins. Trimming left V 3 bases short and J 1 base short, with 6 bases between. The V gene's germline CDR1 is SQVTM and CDR2 ANQGSEA. The CDR3 length is 12 residues. Sequencing input: cord blood. The chain joins TRBV29-1 to TRBJ1-2, with D unresolved. This clonotype was sampled from a newborn girl in good health. The DNA of the CDR3 is TGCAGCGTTGAGGGGATTAACTATGGCTACACCTTC. This sequence encodes CSVEGINYGYTF. Together with reference TRBV29-1 and TRBJ1-2, the CDR3 gives the full variable domain: SAVISQKPSRDICQRGTSLTIQCQVDSQVTMMFWYRQQPGQSLTLIATANQGSEATYESGFVIDKFPISRPNLTFSTLTVSNMSPEDSSIYLCSVEGINYGYTFGSGTRLTVV.